This TCR beta chain is drawn from a study of T cells in localized non-small cell lung cancer. TCRdb's table, derived via immunoSEQ multiplex PCR, lists solely in-frame clones and lacks some. The profile shows some 10,000 clones, 65% to 90% of them singletons. Trimming stripped 0 bases from V and 0 bases from J, with 12 bases between. The CDR3 has 17 amino acids. Germline CDR1 SGDLS, CDR2 YYNGEE. This receptor was obtained from a female donor of 60 years or more with stage II lung adenocarcinoma. Here the sequenced sample was peripheral blood mononuclear cells, taken before any cancer treatment. The V gene is TRBV9, the J gene TRBJ2-2; D is ambiguous. The CDR3 spells CASSVVPQIANTGELFF. CDR3 nucleotides: TGTGCCAGCAGCGTAGTCCCGCAGATCGCGAACACCGGGGAGCTGTTTTTT.